Sequencing of this TCR beta chain was carried out in a study of control samples from healthy donors and cancer patients (dated by TCRdb to 2020 to 2021). According to the germline V gene, CDR1 reads SNHLY and CDR2 reads FYNNEI. V has 6 bases trimmed and J has 8 bases trimmed; junction bases matching no gene number 16. The CDR3, from cysteine to phenylalanine, totals 16 residues. Only the CDR3 DNA stays, 48 bases, in frame from base 1. Libraries were made using the immunoSEQ multiplex PCR assay. TCRdb stores this immuneACCESS table with in-frame sequences only. Part of the clones is absent; in the studies checked, under half of the shortfall reflects unresolved V genes, and no reason is known for the rest. Across this sample there are fewer than 40,000 clones, with about 93% seen only once. The leading ten clones occupy around 1.8% of the sample. As concerns this clone: What antigen it recognizes has not been identified. One base away there is no much larger clone; base qualities are not given.

Material for sequencing was PBMCs. This chain is built from TRBV2 and TRBJ1-2; 9 junctional bases match TRBD1. The sequence was obtained from a man aged 35-49 years with colorectal cancer. Here is the DNA: TGTGCCAGCAGACTCGGACAGGGGCCCAGTGGTGGCGGCTACACCTTC. It codes for CASRLGQGPSGGGYTF.